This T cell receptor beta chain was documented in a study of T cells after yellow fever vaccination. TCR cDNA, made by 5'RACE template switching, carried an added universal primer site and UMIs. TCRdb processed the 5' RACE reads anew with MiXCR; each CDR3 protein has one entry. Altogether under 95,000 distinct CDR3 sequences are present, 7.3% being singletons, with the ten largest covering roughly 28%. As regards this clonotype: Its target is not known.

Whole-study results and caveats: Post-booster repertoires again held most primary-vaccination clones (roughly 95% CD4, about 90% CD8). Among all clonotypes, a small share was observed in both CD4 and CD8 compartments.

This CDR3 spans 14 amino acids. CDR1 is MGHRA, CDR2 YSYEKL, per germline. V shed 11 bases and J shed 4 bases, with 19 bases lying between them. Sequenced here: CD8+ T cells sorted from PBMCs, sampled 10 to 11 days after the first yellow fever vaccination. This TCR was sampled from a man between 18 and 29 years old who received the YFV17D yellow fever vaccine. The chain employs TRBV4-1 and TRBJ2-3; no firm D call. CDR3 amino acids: CAARGPSVADTQYF. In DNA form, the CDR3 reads TGCGCCGCGCGTGGGCCGAGCGTGGCAGATACGCAGTATTTT.